These 3 T cell receptor beta chains share one sample of origin, sequenced in a study of T cell responses to AZD1222 COVID-19 vaccine (TCRdb year 2021). The library was produced with the immunoSEQ multiplex PCR assay. Held by TCRdb, this immuneACCESS table contains in-frame sequences only and omits some clones. Under half of the omission traces to an unresolved V gene where checked; the cause of the rest is unknown. In all, the sample holds around 170,000 clones, and around 90% of those were seen once. The ten largest clonotypes hold about 9.9% of the sample. In the paper's terms, the time point label means: about 28 days (+/-7) after the second vaccine dose. This sample comprised peripheral blood, obtained 28 days after the second AZD1222 dose. Receptor source: an adult who received the AZD1222 COVID-19 vaccine.

CDR3 residues: CASSPDEGDRRNQPQHF. The CDR3 coding sequence is TGTGCCAGCAGCCCCGATGAGGGGGACAGGAGAAATCAGCCCCAGCATTTT. The chain has TRBV7-4 and TRBJ1-5; TRBD1 matches 8 bases. Germline assignment: CDR1 SGHVT and CDR2 SQSDAQ. The CDR3 length is 17 residues. Trimming removed 5 bases from V and 4 bases from J; junction bases left unmatched: 13.

This chain connects TRBV2 to TRBJ2-7; D is uncertain. CDR1 is SNHLY and CDR2 is FYNNEI in the germline V gene. The CDR3 contains 18 residues. Trimming pared 3 bases from V and 7 bases from J, leaving 28 bases between. The CDR3 sequence: CASSEAQTTTDRSGEQYF. The CDR3 DNA reads TGTGCCAGCAGTGAGGCCCAGACCACGACGGACCGCTCCGGGGAGCAGTACTTC.

The gene calls are TRBV19 and TRBJ2-5; TRBD1 matches 11 bases. Losses at the gene ends were 8 bases for V and 2 bases for J; bases not matched to a gene: 1. The germline V gene has CDR1 LNHDA and CDR2 SQIVND (reference sequence). The CDR3 length is 13 residues. The CDR3 DNA follows: TGTGCCAGTCGGGACAGGGGGCAAGAGACCCAGTACTTC. Translating it yields CASRDRGQETQYF.